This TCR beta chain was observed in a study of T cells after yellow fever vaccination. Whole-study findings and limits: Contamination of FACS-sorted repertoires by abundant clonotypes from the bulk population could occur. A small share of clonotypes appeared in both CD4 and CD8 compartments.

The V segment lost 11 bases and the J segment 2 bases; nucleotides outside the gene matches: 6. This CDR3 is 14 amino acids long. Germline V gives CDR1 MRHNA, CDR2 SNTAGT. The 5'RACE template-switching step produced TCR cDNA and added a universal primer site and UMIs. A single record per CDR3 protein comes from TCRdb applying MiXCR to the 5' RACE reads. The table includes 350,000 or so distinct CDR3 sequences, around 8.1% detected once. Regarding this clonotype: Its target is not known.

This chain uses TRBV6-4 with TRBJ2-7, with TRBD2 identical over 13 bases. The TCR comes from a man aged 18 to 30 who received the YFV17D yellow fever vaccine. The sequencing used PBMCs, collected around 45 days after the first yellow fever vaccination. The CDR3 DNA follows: TGTGCCGGGGTGACTAGCGGGGGGCCCTACGAGCAGTACGTC. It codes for CAGVTSGGPYEQYV.